Sequencing of this TCR beta chain was carried out in a study of T cell clones after liver transplantation. Looking at the study overall: Until 12-24 months post-transplant, subjects got standard immunosuppression and no induction. Samples came pre-transplant, pre-randomization before withdrawal, and post-randomization after withdrawal ended.

In this sample, this clone is medium-sized. Profiling relied on immunoSEQ multiplex PCR, and the TCRdb table lists in-frame clones only, not all of them. The repertoire has some 20,000 clones, about four fifths of them found once; the top ten carry roughly a third. The V gene lost 3 bases and the J gene lost 10 bases, with 10 bases spanning the gap. The germline gives CDR1 SNHLY, CDR2 FYNNEI. The CDR3 contains 13 residues. This specimen consisted of CD8+ T cells from blood, obtained more than 52 months after liver transplant. The V and J genes are TRBV2 and TRBJ1-6; D might be TRBD1 (5 bases). The receptor comes from a human patient who received a liver transplant. Some T cells may trace back to the graft donor. The CDR3 DNA reads TGTGCCAGCAGTGATTGGGGGACCTCACCCCTCCACTTT. Translation gives CASSDWGTSPLHF.